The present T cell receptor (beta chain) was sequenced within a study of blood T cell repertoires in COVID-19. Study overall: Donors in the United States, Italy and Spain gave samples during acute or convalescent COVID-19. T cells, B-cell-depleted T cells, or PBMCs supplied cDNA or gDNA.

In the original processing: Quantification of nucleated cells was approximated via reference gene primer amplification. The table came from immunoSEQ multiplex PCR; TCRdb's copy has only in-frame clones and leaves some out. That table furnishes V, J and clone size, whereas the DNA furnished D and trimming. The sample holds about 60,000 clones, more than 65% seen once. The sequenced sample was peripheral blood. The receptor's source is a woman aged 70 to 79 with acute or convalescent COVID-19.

The CDR3 DNA reads as TGTGCCAGCAGCTCGGACAGACAAGAGACCCAGTACTTC. This gives the protein CASSSDRQETQYF. The rearrangement uses TRBV5-6 and TRBJ2-5; D perhaps matches TRBD1 (6 bases). The V end lost 3 bases, the J end lost 2 bases, and 8 bases lay between the germline ends. CDR1 is SGHDT and CDR2 is YYEEEE in the germline V gene. CDR3 length equals 13 residues.